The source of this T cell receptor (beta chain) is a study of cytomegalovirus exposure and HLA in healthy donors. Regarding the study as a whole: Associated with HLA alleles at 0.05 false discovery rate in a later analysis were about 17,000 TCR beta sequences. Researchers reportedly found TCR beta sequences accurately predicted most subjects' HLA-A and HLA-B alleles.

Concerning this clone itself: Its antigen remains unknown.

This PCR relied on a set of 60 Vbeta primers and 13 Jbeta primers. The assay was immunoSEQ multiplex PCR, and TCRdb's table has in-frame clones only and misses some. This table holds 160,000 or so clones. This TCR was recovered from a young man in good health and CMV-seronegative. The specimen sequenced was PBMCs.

The CDR3 bases are TGTGCCAGCAGGCGGACTAACTCCTACGAGCAGTACTTC. Translating it yields CASRRTNSYEQYF. V and J are TRBV6-5 and TRBJ2-7, with D possibly being TRBD2 (6 bases). The V gene lost 6 bases and the J gene lost 0 bases, with 9 bases spanning the gap. Germline CDR1 and CDR2: MNHEY and SVGAGI. This CDR3 comprises 13 residues.